A selection of T cell receptor beta chains follows, all from one sample in a study of CD8 T cells in ankylosing spondylitis. A single record per CDR3 protein comes from TCRdb applying MiXCR to the 5' RACE reads. This sample has tens of thousands of distinct CDR3 sequences, with 17% found just once. Sequenced input: blood. These receptors originate from a male donor with ankylosing spondylitis or in good health (not recorded which). Both conserved end residues are part of each CDR3. D genes are given only for firm matches. Clone size appears in some rows only: once, few, many, or a class for an expanded clone.

j_call | v_call | d_call | clone_size | cdr3_nt | cdr3_aa
TRBJ2-5 | TRBV7-2 | - | many | TGTGCCAGCAGCTTAAACGACCGGAGGCAAGAGACCCAGTACTTC | CASSLNDRRQETQYF
TRBJ2-7 | TRBV7-2 | - | - | TGTGCCAGCAGCTTTGAGTCCCCCGAGCAGTACTTC | CASSFESPEQYF
TRBJ2-1 | TRBV20-1 | - | - | TGCAGTGCTAGAGATCTTGGTGAGCAGTTCTTC | CSARDLGEQFF
TRBJ2-1 | TRBV20-1 | TRBD2 | many | TGCAGTGCAGGACTAGCGGGAGATTACAATGAGCAGTTCTTC | CSAGLAGDYNEQFF
TRBJ2-1 | TRBV7-9 | TRBD1 | - | TGTGCCAGCAGCCCCCGGACAGGGAGATCCTACAATGAGCAGTTCTTC | CASSPRTGRSYNEQFF
TRBJ2-7 | TRBV20-1 | TRBD2 | many | TGCAGTGCTAGCGTTAGCGGGACCTACGAGCAGTACTTC | CSASVSGTYEQYF
TRBJ2-4 | TRBV4-3 | TRBD1 | - | TGCGCCAGCAGCCGAGACAGGGTAAACATTCAGTACTTC | CASSRDRVNIQYF
TRBJ2-3 | TRBV7-2 | TRBD2 | many | TGTGCCAGCAGCTTAACTAGCGGGAATTTAGATACGCAGTATTTT | CASSLTSGNLDTQYF
TRBJ2-5 | TRBV12-3/TRBV12-4 | - | - | TGTGCCAGCAGTTTAGGCCCTCTTTTAGAGACCCAGTACTTC | CASSLGPLLETQYF
TRBJ2-1 | TRBV29-1 | TRBD2 | few | TGCAGCGTTGAAGCTATCATCAGCGGGAAGTACAATGAGCAGTTCTTC | CSVEAIISGKYNEQFF
TRBJ2-1 | TRBV29-1 | TRBD2 | - | TGCAGCGTTGAAAAAGGAAAAGCCTTGACTAGCGGGAGGTACAATGAGCAGTTCTTC | CSVEKGKALTSGRYNEQFF
TRBJ1-6 | TRBV10-3 | - | many | TGTGCCGCCAAGACAGGAGATAATTCACCCCTCCACTTT | CAAKTGDNSPLHF
TRBJ2-2 | TRBV20-1 | TRBD1 | many | TGCAGTGCCGGGGCGACCGGGACAGGGGGCAGCGGGGAGCTGTTTTTT | CSAGATGTGGSGELFF
TRBJ2-1 | TRBV12-3/TRBV12-4 | TRBD2 | many | TGTGCCAGCAGTATCCGGACTAGCGTTAATGAGCAGTTCTTC | CASSIRTSVNEQFF
TRBJ1-5 | TRBV29-1 | - | - | TGCAGCTGGGCTGCAGGCATCGATCAGCCCCAGCATTTT | CSWAAGIDQPQHF
TRBJ1-1 | TRBV28 | - | many | TGTGCCAGCAGCTTCACTCCAACAGGGAACACTGAAGCTTTCTTT | CASSFTPTGNTEAFF
TRBJ2-2 | TRBV20-1 | TRBD2 | few | TGCAGTGCTAGCCCCCTAGCGGGAGGCGACACCGGGGAGCTGTTTTTT | CSASPLAGGDTGELFF
TRBJ2-3 | TRBV5-8 | TRBD2 | many | TGTGCCAGCAGCTTGGCCGTTGCTAGCGGGGGGATCACAGATACGCAGTATTTT | CASSLAVASGGITDTQYF
TRBJ1-4 | TRBV4-3 | - | few | TGCGCCAGCAGCCCAACCGGAAGGGCGGAAAAACTGTTTTTT | CASSPTGRAEKLFF
TRBJ2-1 | TRBV7-9 | - | - | TGTGCCAGCAGCGAGCAACTAACACAGGGAAATGAGCAGTTCTTC | CASSEQLTQGNEQFF
TRBJ2-3 | TRBV13 | - | many | TGTGCCAGCAGCTTAAGCCCAGATACGCAGTATTTT | CASSLSPDTQYF
TRBJ2-1 | TRBV20-1 | TRBD2 | many | TGCAGTGCTAGAAGGACTAGCGGGGGGGCCAATGAGCAGTTCTTC | CSARRTSGGANEQFF
TRBJ2-2 | TRBV7-2 | - | - | TGTGCCAGCAGCTTTAGTTGGACCGGGGAGCTGTTTTTT | CASSFSWTGELFF
TRBJ2-2 | TRBV24-1 | TRBD2 | many | TGTGCCACCAGTGAAAAAGGACTAGGTCTCGGGACCGGGGAGCTGTTTTTT | CATSEKGLGLGTGELFF
TRBJ2-1 | TRBV15 | - | many | TGTGCCACCAGCGAACTATTGGGTGAGCAGTTCTTC | CATSELLGEQFF
TRBJ2-4 | TRBV19 | TRBD1 | - | TGTGCCACCTCGGGACAGGGATACATTCAGTACTTC | CATSGQGYIQYF
TRBJ2-3 | TRBV12-3/TRBV12-4 | TRBD2 | few | TGTGCCAGCAGTTTAGCGGCCAGCGGGGGCACAGATACGCAGTATTTT | CASSLAASGGTDTQYF
TRBJ2-1 | TRBV29-1 | - | many | TGCAGCGTTGATGGGACTTGGAGCTCCTACAATGAGCAGTTCTTC | CSVDGTWSSYNEQFF
TRBJ2-1 | TRBV13 | - | many | TGTGCCAGCAGCTTACCGGCTGGGGAGCAGTTCTTC | CASSLPAGEQFF
TRBJ1-2 | TRBV12-3/TRBV12-4 | - | many | TGTGCCAGCAGTTTAGAGTTCGGACTTGGCTACACCTTC | CASSLEFGLGYTF
TRBJ1-1 | TRBV5-1 | TRBD1 | few | TGCGCCAGCAGCTGGGGGACCGGGACAGGGAGAACTGAAGCTTTCTTT | CASSWGTGTGRTEAFF
TRBJ1-2 | TRBV2 | TRBD1 | few | TGTGCCAGCAGAAAATCAGACATCCGGGACAGGGTATGGCGAACCTTC | CASRKSDIRDRVWRTF
TRBJ2-1 | TRBV6-4 | TRBD2 | few | TGTGCCAGCAGTGCACTAGCGGATCCTTACAATGAGCAGTTCTTC | CASSALADPYNEQFF
TRBJ2-3 | TRBV5-1 | TRBD1 | many | TGCGCCAGCAGCTCGACAGGGGGCTTCGCAGATACGCAGTATTTT | CASSSTGGFADTQYF
TRBJ2-7 | TRBV6-5 | - | many | TGTGCCAGCAGTTACTCGTTCACAGCCAACTACGAGCAGTACTTC | CASSYSFTANYEQYF
TRBJ2-1 | TRBV20-1 | TRBD1 | many | TGCAGTGCTAGAACTCGGGACAGGGCTTGGGGTGAGCAGTTCTTC | CSARTRDRAWGEQFF
TRBJ2-1 | TRBV18 | TRBD2 | - | TGTGCCAGCTCCAGCCAGCGGGAGTGGGATGAGCAGTTCTTC | CASSSQREWDEQFF
TRBJ2-2 | TRBV28 | TRBD1 | few | TGTGCCAGCAGTTTTCCGGGGACAGGGGCCGGGGAGCTGTTTTTT | CASSFPGTGAGELFF
TRBJ1-3 | TRBV29-1 | - | many | TGCAGCGTTGCCCCCACCCAGGCTGGAAACACCATATATTTT | CSVAPTQAGNTIYF
TRBJ2-5 | TRBV5-5 | TRBD1 | many | TGTGCCAGCAGCCTTCGGGACAGGGGTGAAGAGACCCAGTACTTC | CASSLRDRGEETQYF